The 25 T cell receptor beta chains below come from one sample, sequenced in a study of blood T cell repertoires in COVID-19. Assay used: immunoSEQ multiplex PCR; TCRdb lists only in-frame clones, some missing. The repertoire consists of more than 300,000 clones, with approximately 90% occurring once and the leading ten covering around 0.94%. Sequenced material: PBMCs or T cells enriched from blood (not recorded which). The receptors shown here come from a woman aged 40 to 50 who had been exposed to COVID-19.

This chain connects TRBV27 to TRBJ2-7, with 10 nucleotides matching TRBD1. The V segment lost 9 bases and the J segment 0 bases; nucleotides outside the gene matches: 5. The CDR3 has 14 amino acids. CDR1 is MNHEY, CDR2 SMNVEV, per germline (reference sequence). The DNA for the CDR3 is TGTGCCAGTCGCCGGGACAGGGGCTCCTACGAGCAGTACTTC. Residues: CASRRDRGSYEQYF.

About this clone: A single base separates this from a much larger clone, so it may be a read error. The genes are TRBV13 and TRBJ1-2, with 9 bases lining up with TRBD1. V lost 5 bases, J lost 2 bases, and 3 bases stayed unmatched. Germline V CDR1 and CDR2: PRHDT, FYEKMQ (reference sequence). The CDR3 is made up of 14 amino acids. The CDR3 is CASSTGQGNYGYTF. The CDR3 DNA reads as TGTGCCAGCAGCACCGGACAGGGGAACTATGGCTACACCTTC.

The gene calls are TRBV11-2 and TRBJ1-1; the D gene is possibly TRBD1 (5 bases). The CDR3 has 14 amino acids. Germline V lookup: CDR1 SGHAT, CDR2 FQNNGV. Trimming removed 5 bases at V and 8 bases at J, with 18 bases between. This CDR3 is CASSRNGGDMEAFF. CDR3 nucleotide sequence: TGTGCCAGCAGCCGAAACGGGGGGGATATGGAAGCTTTCTTT.

This clone was recorded only once. The J gene is TRBJ1-2, the V gene TRBV6-5; 7 bases line up with TRBD1. The CDR3 sequence is 13 residues long. The V segment lost 8 bases and the J segment 8 bases; nucleotides outside the gene matches: 11. CDR1 is MNHEY and CDR2 is SVGAGI in the germline V gene. The CDR3 region is CASDQGGGQGYTF. The DNA for the CDR3 is TGTGCCAGCGACCAGGGGGGCGGTCAAGGCTACACCTTC.

The chain joins TRBV7-2 to TRBJ1-5, with D maybe TRBD1 (6 bases). This CDR3 has 14 amino acids. V lost 5 bases to trimming and J lost 4 bases, with 12 bases between them. CDR1 and CDR2 from the germline V gene are SGHTA and FQGNSA. CDR3 coding DNA: TGTGCCAGCAGCGGGGATAGGGGGAATCAGCCCCAGCATTTT. Translation: CASSGDRGNQPQHF.

The rearrangement uses TRBV14 and TRBJ2-5; D is unclear. Germline CDR1 is SGHDN and CDR2 is FVKESK. Trimming stripped 4 bases from V and 5 bases from J, with 8 bases between. This CDR3 region has 12 residues. The CDR3 reads CASSPPGETQYF. The DNA for the CDR3 is TGTGCCAGCAGCCCCCCCGGGGAGACCCAGTACTTC.

The V call is TRBV21-1, the J call TRBJ1-3; TRBD1, as called in the table, went unchecked against the DNA. TRBV21-1 is a pseudogene locus. The CDR3 contains 18 residues. CDR3 sequence: CASSKALRGTDSGNTIYF. As DNA, the CDR3 is TGTGCCAGCAGCAAAGCTTTAAGGGGGACAGACTCTGGAAACACCATATATTTT.

The chain couples TRBV7-9 to TRBJ1-1; 8 positions match TRBD1. The CDR3 has 13 residues. Per the germline V gene, CDR1 is SEHNR and CDR2 is FQNEAQ (reference sequence). V lost 7 bases and J lost 6; bases outside the gene matches: 7. DNA of the CDR3: TGTGCCAGCACCACCGGACAGGGACCTGAAGCTTTCTTT. Protein: CASTTGQGPEAFF.

The V gene is TRBV7-2, the J gene TRBJ1-2; TRBD1 is a possible D gene (6 bases). Germline V gene sequence: CDR1 SGHTA, CDR2 FQGNSA. V was shortened by 6 bases and J by 8 bases, with 19 bases between the two germline ends. The CDR3 runs to 14 residues. The CDR3 sequence is CASRPLGALRGYTF. In nucleotides, the CDR3 is TGTGCCAGCAGACCATTGGGGGCACTAAGAGGCTACACCTTC.

CDR3 sequence (DNA): TGTGCCAGTAGTATCGGGGTTACTAATCAGCCCCAGCATTTT. Amino acid sequence: CASSIGVTNQPQHF. This sequence joins TRBV19 and TRBJ1-5, with D uncertain. V lost 3 bases, J lost 4 bases, and 10 bases lay in between. Germline CDR1 and CDR2: LNHDA and SQIVND (reference sequence). The CDR3 has 14 residues.

The J gene is TRBJ1-5, the V gene TRBV12-3 or TRBV12-4; D remains unclear. Trimming took off 3 bases at V and 3 bases at J, with 6 bases between the two ends. The CDR3 loop spans 13 amino acids. CDR3 coding DNA: TGTGCCAGCAGTTTTAAGCCCAATCAGCCCCAGCATTTT. Protein sequence: CASSFKPNQPQHF.

This clone was observed a single time. The chain links TRBV5-4 to TRBJ1-1; unclear D gene. The germline V and J ends were trimmed by 0 bases and 4 bases, with 10 bases remaining between them. Germline CDR1 and CDR2: SGHNT and YYREEE (reference sequence). The CDR3 runs to 14 residues. CDR3 sequence (DNA): TGTGCCAGCAGCTTGGATTCAGGAGGCACTGAAGCTTTCTTT. Its translation: CASSLDSGGTEAFF. The entire variable domain, with the rest obtained from reference TRBV5-4 and TRBJ1-1, is as follows: ETGVTQSPTHLIKTRGQQVTLRCSSQSGHNTVSWYQQALGQGPQFIFQYYREEENGRGNFPPRFSGLQFPNYSSELNVNALELDDSALYLCASSLDSGGTEAFFGQGTRLTVV.

The chain joins TRBV7-2 to TRBJ1-1, with D unresolved. This CDR3 is 14 amino acids long. Trimming shortened V by 5 bases and J by 6 bases, and 16 bases separated the two germline ends. CDR1 is SGHTA, CDR2 FQGNSA, per germline. This CDR3 reads CASSLKVSSAEAFF. The CDR3 bases are TGTGCCAGCAGCCTCAAAGTCTCGAGCGCTGAAGCTTTCTTT.

The rearrangement uses TRBV21-1 and TRBJ1-5; the table's D gene call, TRBD1, was not cross checked with the DNA. TRBV21-1 is a pseudogene segment. The CDR3 covers 17 residues. CDR3 coding DNA: TGTGCCAGCAGCAAAGTCCCAGGGTTGACCAGCAATCAGCCCCAGCATTTT. As protein: CASSKVPGLTSNQPQHF.

This rearrangement joins TRBV11-3 to TRBJ2-5, with 7 bases matching TRBD2. The germline V gene encodes CDR1 SGHNT and CDR2 YENEEA. CDR3 length: 13 amino acids. The V and J ends lost 1 base and 4 bases, in that order; junction bases with no gene match: 0. The CDR3 nucleotides are TGTGCCAGCAGCTTAGCGGGGGGAGAGACCCAGTACTTC. Protein: CASSLAGGETQYF.

The chain has TRBV5-5 and TRBJ1-2; a weak D match, TRBD1 (6 bases). The CDR3 loop spans 16 amino acids. Germline-derived CDR1 and CDR2 are SGHKS and YYEKEE (reference sequence). Trimming stripped 4 bases from V and 5 bases from J, with 21 bases between. CDR3 in DNA: TGTGCCAGCAGCAAAGATGGCAGGGGAGTTGATTATGGCTACACCTTC. This encodes CASSKDGRGVDYGYTF.

A single count supports this clone. The chain combines TRBV5-4 with TRBJ2-7, with 9 bases that match TRBD1. This CDR3 is 17 amino acids long. After removal of 4 bases from V and 2 bases from J, the junction contained 13 bases not matched to a gene. Germline V gives CDR1 SGHNT, CDR2 YYREEE (reference sequence). CDR3 region: CASSRNIGQGQPYEQYF. CDR3 sequence (DNA): TGTGCCAGCAGCCGGAACATCGGACAGGGGCAACCCTACGAGCAGTACTTC.

The rearrangement uses TRBV7-2 and TRBJ1-2, with TRBD1 identical over 7 bases. After removal of 4 bases from V and 4 bases from J, the junction contained 18 bases not matched to a gene. Germline V lookup: CDR1 SGHTA, CDR2 FQGNSA. The CDR3 is 18 amino acids. The CDR3 bases are TGTGCCAGCAGCTCCGAGGGGGTACAGGGGCGAATCCTCTATGGCTACACCTTC. It translates to CASSSEGVQGRILYGYTF.

V usage is TRBV19 and J usage is TRBJ2-5, with 8 bases lining up with TRBD1. The CDR3 contains 15 residues. V lost 5 bases to trimming and J lost 1 base; unmatched junction nucleotides: 6. Germline V gene lookup returns CDR1 LNHDA and CDR2 SQIVND (reference sequence). CDR3 DNA sequence: TGTGCCAGTAGTGTAGCCACAGGGGGCCAAGAGACCCAGTACTTC. Encoded protein: CASSVATGGQETQYF.

The V call is TRBV28, the J call TRBJ2-3; D perhaps matches TRBD1 (6 bases). The CDR3 totals 15 residues. Trimming left V 6 bases short and J 5 bases short, with 18 bases between. CDR1 is MDHEN and CDR2 is SYDVKM in the germline V gene. The CDR3 DNA sequence: TGTGCCAGCAGCGGCCTAAGGGGGTCCCTAGATACGCAGTATTTT. Amino acid sequence: CASSGLRGSLDTQYF.

CDR3 DNA: TGCGCCAGCAGAAAGGGACTAGCGGGGGGGCCCGAGGAGACCCAGTACTTC. It is translated as CASRKGLAGGPEETQYF. V usage is TRBV5-1 and J usage is TRBJ2-5; 16 bases map to TRBD2. Trimming cost V 5 bases and J 5 bases; bases outside gene matches: 9. Germline V gene sequence: CDR1 SGHRS, CDR2 YFSETQ. There are 17 residues in the CDR3. The full variable domain, in which reference TRBV5-1 and TRBJ2-5 provide the parts outside the CDR3, is KAGVTQTPRYLIKTRGQQVTLSCSPISGHRSVSWYQQTPGQGLQFLFEYFSETQRNKGNFPGRFSGRQFSNSRSEMNVSTLELGDSALYLCASRKGLAGGPEETQYFGPGTRLLVL.

This rearrangement joins TRBV27 to TRBJ1-2; 8 bases align to TRBD1. The CDR3 is made up of 14 amino acids. The V segment lost 7 bases and the J segment 8 bases; nucleotides outside the gene matches: 12. Germline V gene sequence: CDR1 MNHEY, CDR2 SMNVEV (reference sequence). In DNA form, the CDR3 reads TGTGCCAGCAAATGGGGAAACAGGGGGGACGGCTACACCTTC. Translated, it gives CASKWGNRGDGYTF.

The V call is TRBV19, the J call TRBJ2-1; maybe TRBD2 (6 bases). This CDR3 contains 19 residues. In germline, CDR1 is LNHDA, CDR2 SQIVND (reference sequence). Trimming took 4 bases from V and 4 from J, leaving 26 bases between them. This chain's CDR3 is CASSRPRDGGGVAYNEQFF. CDR3 sequence (DNA): TGTGCCAGTAGTAGACCCAGGGATGGCGGAGGGGTTGCTTACAATGAGCAGTTCTTC.

The DNA for the CDR3 is TGTGCCAGCAGCCAAGGCAACAGGGTAAATTCACCCCTCCACTTT. As protein: CASSQGNRVNSPLHF. The chain has TRBV4-2 and TRBJ1-6; TRBD1 might be the D (6 bases). The CDR3 spans 15 residues. CDR1 and CDR2 from the germline V gene are LGHNA and YNFKEQ. V lost 1 base, J lost 7 bases, and 11 bases lay in between.

This sequence joins TRBV19 and TRBJ1-1; 7 nucleotides align to TRBD1. The CDR3 runs 14 residues. The V segment lost 3 bases and the J segment 11 bases; nucleotides outside the gene matches: 12. Germline V lookup: CDR1 LNHDA, CDR2 SQIVND (reference sequence). This chain's CDR3 is CASSIGQGDSGAFF. CDR3 nucleotide sequence: TGTGCCAGTAGTATTGGCCAGGGGGATAGTGGGGCTTTCTTT.